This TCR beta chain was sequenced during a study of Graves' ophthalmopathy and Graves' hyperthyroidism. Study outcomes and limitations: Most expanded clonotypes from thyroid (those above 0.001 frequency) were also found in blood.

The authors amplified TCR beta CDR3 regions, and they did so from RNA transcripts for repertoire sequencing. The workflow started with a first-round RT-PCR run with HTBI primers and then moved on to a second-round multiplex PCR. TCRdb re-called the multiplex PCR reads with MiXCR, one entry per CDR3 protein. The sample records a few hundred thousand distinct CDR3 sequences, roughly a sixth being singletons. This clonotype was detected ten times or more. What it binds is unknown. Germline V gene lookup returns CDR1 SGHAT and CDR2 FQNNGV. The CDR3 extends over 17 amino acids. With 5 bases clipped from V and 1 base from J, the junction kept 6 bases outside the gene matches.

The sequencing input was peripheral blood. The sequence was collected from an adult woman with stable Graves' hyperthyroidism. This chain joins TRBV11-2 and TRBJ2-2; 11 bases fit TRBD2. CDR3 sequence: CASSRGTSGKNTGELFF. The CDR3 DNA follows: TGTGCCAGCAGCCGCGGGACTAGCGGAAAGAACACCGGGGAGCTGTTTTTT.